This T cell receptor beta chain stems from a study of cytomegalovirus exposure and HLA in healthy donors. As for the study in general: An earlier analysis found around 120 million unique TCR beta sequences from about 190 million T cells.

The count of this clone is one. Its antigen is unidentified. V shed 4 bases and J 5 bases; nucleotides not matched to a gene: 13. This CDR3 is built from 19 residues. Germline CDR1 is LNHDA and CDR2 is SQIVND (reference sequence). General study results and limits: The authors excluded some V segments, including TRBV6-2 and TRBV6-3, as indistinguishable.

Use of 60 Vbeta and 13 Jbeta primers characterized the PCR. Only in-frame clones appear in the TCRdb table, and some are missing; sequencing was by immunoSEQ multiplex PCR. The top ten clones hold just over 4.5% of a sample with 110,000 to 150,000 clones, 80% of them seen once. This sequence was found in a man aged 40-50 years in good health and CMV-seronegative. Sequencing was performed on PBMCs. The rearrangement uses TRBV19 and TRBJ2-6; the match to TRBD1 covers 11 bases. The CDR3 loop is CASSSGQGASGSRANVLTF. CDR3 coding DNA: TGTGCCAGTAGTAGCGGACAGGGGGCATCGGGGTCGCGGGCCAACGTCCTGACTTTC.